Each of the 16 T cell receptor beta chains below was sequenced from the same sample in a study of cytomegalovirus exposure and HLA in healthy donors. PCR primers comprised 60 Vbeta and 13 Jbeta primers. Repertoires were generated with immunoSEQ multiplex PCR, while TCRdb's copy carries only in-frame clones and drops some. Among roughly 180,000 clones listed, roughly 80% were seen once. Sample: PBMCs. These receptors all stem from a woman aged 18-29 years in good health and CMV-seronegative.

CDR3 in DNA: TGTGCCAGTAGTATATTTACGGCCGGGGCCTACGAGCAGTACTTC. Its protein product is CASSIFTAGAYEQYF. The chain has TRBV19 and TRBJ2-7; TRBD2 might be the D (5 bases). Trimming took off 2 bases at V and 2 bases at J, with 13 bases between the two ends. The germline V gene has CDR1 LNHDA and CDR2 SQIVND (reference sequence). The CDR3 is made up of 15 amino acids.

The V gene is TRBV7-8, the J gene TRBJ2-1; 11 bases agree with TRBD2. CDR3 size: 20 residues. The V gene's germline CDR1 is SGHVS and CDR2 FQNEAQ. V lost 1 base and J lost 5; bases outside the gene matches: 16. The CDR3 DNA reads as TGTGCCAGCAGCTTAGAACGGTTTCTAGCGGGAGGTCCGAAAAACAATGAGCAGTTCTTC. Translated: CASSLERFLAGGPKNNEQFF.

This chain joins TRBV5-4 and TRBJ1-4; TRBD1 agrees at 9 bases. The germline V gene has CDR1 SGHNT and CDR2 YYREEE (reference sequence). Trimming cost V 4 bases and J 5 bases; bases outside gene matches: 6. The CDR3 covers 15 residues. The CDR3 bases are TGTGCCAGCAGCCCAGCCGGACAGGGGAATGAAAAACTGTTTTTT. It is translated as CASSPAGQGNEKLFF.

The gene calls are TRBV5-6 and TRBJ2-5, with D possibly being TRBD1 or TRBD2 (5 bases each). V dropped 4 bases and J dropped 5 bases, with 15 bases sitting between them. The CDR3 has 14 residues. Per germline, CDR1 SGHDT and CDR2 YYEEEE. The CDR3 here is CASSLGLAAETQYF. DNA for the CDR3: TGTGCCAGCAGCCTGGGGCTAGCAGCGGAGACCCAGTACTTC.

The chain links TRBV11-2 to TRBJ1-6; D unresolved. CDR3 length: 14 residues. Germline assignment: CDR1 SGHAT and CDR2 FQNNGV. V was pared by 0 bases and J by 7 bases, with 7 bases between. In nucleotides, the CDR3 is TGTGCCAGCAGCTTAGAGGCGGGAAATTCACCCCTCCACTTT. Its protein is CASSLEAGNSPLHF.

The chain employs TRBV15 and TRBJ2-1, with 10 bases lining up with TRBD2. Germline CDR1 LNHNV, CDR2 YYDKDF (reference sequence). The CDR3 is 17 amino acids. With V trimmed by 3 bases and J by 6 bases, 11 bases remained unmatched. In nucleotides, the CDR3 is TGTGCCACCAGCAGGGATTTAACTAGCGGGAAAGGCAATGAGCAGTTCTTC. This sequence encodes CATSRDLTSGKGNEQFF.

The rearrangement uses TRBV11-1 and TRBJ2-1; possibly TRBD2 for D (5 bases). The CDR3 covers 16 residues. V was pared by 2 bases and J by 4 bases, with 15 bases between. CDR1 is SGHAT, CDR2 FQDESV, per germline (reference sequence). CDR3 residues: CASSLFPRALYNEQFF. The DNA of the CDR3 is TGTGCCAGCAGCTTATTCCCGAGGGCCCTATACAATGAGCAGTTCTTC.

The V gene is TRBV30, the J gene TRBJ1-1; D gene uncertain. Germline V gives CDR1 GTSNPN, CDR2 SVGIG (reference sequence). V dropped 2 bases and J dropped 5 bases, with 6 bases sitting between them. CDR3 length: 11 residues. CDR3 region: CAWSRRTEAFF. The CDR3 nucleotides read TGTGCCTGGAGTCGCCGGACTGAAGCTTTCTTT.

The V gene is TRBV11-3, the J gene TRBJ2-5, with a possible D match to TRBD2 (5 bases). CDR1 and CDR2 from the germline V gene are SGHNT and YENEEA. The CDR3 has 14 amino acids. The V end was cut by 3 bases, the J end by 7 bases, with 15 bases between. The CDR3 DNA reads as TGTGCCAGCAGCTTCTTATCTAGCACCGGGACCCAGTACTTC. Translating it yields CASSFLSSTGTQYF.

This clone was counted between two and nine times. The V call is TRBV5-1, the J call TRBJ1-2; tentative D call: TRBD1 (6 bases). The germline V gene has CDR1 SGHRS and CDR2 YFSETQ. V was trimmed by 4 bases and J by 7 bases, leaving 23 bases between them. This CDR3 has 16 residues. This CDR3 is CASSPDRDQGRRGYTF. The CDR3, as DNA: TGCGCCAGCAGCCCCGATCGTGACCAGGGGCGACGTGGCTACACCTTC. Full variable domain (missing parts from reference TRBV5-1 and TRBJ1-2): KAGVTQTPRYLIKTRGQQVTLSCSPISGHRSVSWYQQTPGQGLQFLFEYFSETQRNKGNFPGRFSGRQFSNSRSEMNVSTLELGDSALYLCASSPDRDQGRRGYTFGSGTRLTVV.

The genes are TRBV30 and TRBJ1-5; D is unclear. Trimming removed 5 bases from V and 0 bases from J, with 5 bases in between. This CDR3 comprises 12 residues. Germline lookup yields CDR1 GTSNPN and CDR2 SVGIG (reference sequence). CDR3 nucleotides: TGTGCCTGGTCTCCTAGCAATCAGCCCCAGCATTTT. This codes for CAWSPSNQPQHF.

This clone was picked up a small number of times. The chain recombines TRBV5-1 with TRBJ2-1; D may be TRBD2 (5 bases). The V and J ends lost 9 bases and 8 bases respectively, with 21 bases between them. This CDR3 has 14 amino acids. CDR1 is SGHRS, CDR2 YFSETQ, per germline. The CDR3 here is CATSQDLARDEQFF. The DNA of the CDR3 is TGCGCCACCTCCCAGGATCTAGCTAGGGATGAGCAGTTCTTC.

V and J are TRBV7-2 and TRBJ2-1, with 7 bases aligning to TRBD2. V was pared by 3 bases and J by 12 bases, with 5 bases of the junction left unmatched. This CDR3 spans 12 amino acids. From germline, CDR1 is SGHTA and CDR2 FQGNSA. The CDR3: CASSFNRGVQFF. The CDR3 DNA reads as TGTGCCAGCAGCTTCAACCGGGGGGTGCAGTTCTTC.

This clone was recorded once. V usage is TRBV7-9 and J usage is TRBJ2-1; 11 bases map to TRBD2. Germline V CDR1 and CDR2: SEHNR, FQNEAQ (reference sequence). This CDR3 has 15 amino acids. Losses at the gene ends were 5 bases for V and 5 bases for J; bases not matched to a gene: 5. This CDR3 reads CASSTGLAGHNEQFF. The CDR3 region has the DNA TGTGCCAGCAGCACAGGACTAGCGGGCCACAATGAGCAGTTCTTC.

The chain links TRBV20-1 to TRBJ2-1; D perhaps matches TRBD2 (5 bases). CDR1 and CDR2 (germline): DFQATT, SNEGSKA (reference sequence). The CDR3 length is 11 residues. Trimming removed 5 bases at V and 10 bases at J, with 12 bases between. The CDR3 region has the DNA TGCAGTGCTCGCCCACTAGACGAGCAGTTCTTC. This encodes CSARPLDEQFF.

The V gene is TRBV28, the J gene TRBJ2-7, with D possibly matching TRBD2 (5 bases). The germline gives CDR1 MDHEN, CDR2 SYDVKM. This CDR3 is built from 13 residues. Trimming stripped 4 bases from V and 4 bases from J, with 11 bases between. The CDR3: CASSSGSGYEQYF. CDR3 in DNA: TGTGCCAGCAGTTCGGGGTCCGGGTACGAGCAGTACTTC.